These 5 T cell receptor beta chains originate from one sample sequenced in a study of shared clonotypes between healthy human individuals. The protocol was immunoSEQ multiplex PCR, while the TCRdb copy is restricted to in-frame clones and leaves out a portion. The data hold about 2.5 million clones, with approximately 90% observed a single time. The sample consisted of naive CD4+ T cells from PBMCs. Stated subset: CD45RA+ positively selected. These receptors were obtained from a man younger than 30 in good health. Some clones in this sample may be carry-over from other donors' samples.

The chain uses TRBV19 and TRBJ2-7, with D possibly matching TRBD2 (6 bases). Trimming took off 6 bases at V and 3 bases at J, with 15 bases between the two ends. There are 14 residues in the CDR3. The germline V gene encodes CDR1 LNHDA and CDR2 SQIVND (reference sequence). CDR3: CASSTGVANYEQYF. DNA for the CDR3: TGTGCCAGTAGCACGGGAGTTGCCAACTACGAGCAGTACTTC.

This rearrangement joins TRBV9 to TRBJ2-3; no reliable D call. The CDR3 length is 13 residues. The V end lost 3 bases, the J end lost 4 bases, and 9 bases lay between the germline ends. CDR1 is SGDLS and CDR2 is YYNGEE in the germline V gene. The CDR3 reads CASSASASDTQYF. Here the CDR3 DNA reads TGTGCCAGCAGCGCGTCAGCCTCAGATACGCAGTATTTT. Full variable domain (rest looked up from reference TRBV9 and TRBJ2-3): DSGVTQTPKHLITATGQRVTLRCSPRSGDLSVYWYQQSLDQGLQFLIQYYNGEERAKGNILERFSAQQFPDLHSELNLSSLELGDSALYFCASSASASDTQYFGPGTRLTVL.

The chain recombines TRBV14 with TRBJ1-2; 7 bases are shared with TRBD1. This CDR3 contains 15 residues. Germline trimming cut 1 base from V and 4 bases from J; bases unmatched to any gene: 6. Germline lookup yields CDR1 SGHDN and CDR2 FVKESK. CDR3 nucleotide sequence: TGTGCCAGCAGCCAAGTGGCAGGGGGGACCTATGGCTACACCTTC. It translates to CASSQVAGGTYGYTF.

The J gene is TRBJ2-7, the V gene TRBV5-4, with 7 bases lining up with TRBD2. Germline V gene lookup returns CDR1 SGHNT and CDR2 YYREEE (reference sequence). V shed 4 bases, J shed 4 bases, and the junction held 14 bases outside the gene matches. The CDR3 sequence is 16 residues long. CDR3 coding DNA: TGTGCCAGCAGCATTATTGGGGGAGGGAGAAGGTACGAGCAGTACTTC. This encodes CASSIIGGGRRYEQYF.

Remarks on this clone: In the same sample, other DNA sequences code for this CDR3. The chain employs TRBV5-1 and TRBJ2-2, with D possibly matching TRBD1 (7 bases). From germline, CDR1 is SGHRS and CDR2 YFSETQ. This CDR3 comprises 15 residues. V was clipped by 0 bases and J by 5 bases, with 11 bases between them. This chain's CDR3 is CASSLGQGGTGELFF. The CDR3 DNA reads TGCGCCAGCAGCTTGGGACAGGGAGGTACCGGGGAGCTGTTTTTT.